This T cell receptor (beta chain) appears in the sequencing data of a study of cytomegalovirus exposure and HLA in healthy donors. This CDR3 is 15 amino acids long. Germline V gives CDR1 SGHRS, CDR2 YFSETQ. The V end was cut by 2 bases, the J end by 1 base, with 11 bases between. Generated by immunoSEQ multiplex PCR, the TCRdb table keeps only in-frame clones and is missing some. The sample yields about 63,000 clones, around 89% seen once. General study results and limits: The tendency of first-cohort TCR clusters to co-occur in the 100 to 150 validation repertoires was identified by a subsequent analysis.

Concerning this clone itself: Its antigen is not identified.

The source of this sequence is a woman under 30 in good health and CMV-seronegative. V and J are TRBV5-1 and TRBJ2-3; D is possibly TRBD1 (5 bases). Sequenced input: PBMCs. This CDR3 reads CASSLQDLRTDTQYF. The CDR3 nucleotides are TGCGCCAGCAGCTTACAGGATCTCCGCACAGATACGCAGTATTTT.